This T cell receptor (beta chain) was identified during a study of radiotherapy plus CTLA-4 blockade in lung cancer. The V and J ends lost 7 bases and 8 bases respectively, with 14 bases between them. The V gene's germline CDR1 is SGHNT and CDR2 YENEEA. The CDR3 has 13 residues. Assay: immunoSEQ multiplex PCR; the TCRdb copy retains only in-frame clones and omits some. The sample shows some 70,000 clones, roughly 78% of them seen only once. Study findings and constraints: Alongside interferon-beta, early blood T cell clone dynamics were reportedly the best predictor of response.

Concerning this clone itself: No antigen is known for it.

The genes are TRBV11-3 and TRBJ2-2, with D perhaps matching TRBD1 (5 bases). The TCR comes from a human donor with non-small cell lung cancer who had a complete response to radiotherapy plus ipilimumab. Here the sequenced sample was peripheral blood, taken from a patient treated with radiotherapy plus ipilimumab. The CDR3 DNA reads TGTGCCAGCAACCCTAGGGGCAGAGGGGAGCTGTTTTTT. Its protein product is CASNPRGRGELFF. The complete variable domain, with remaining parts taken from reference TRBV11-3 and TRBJ2-2, reads EAGVVQSPRYKIIEKKQPVAFWCNPISGHNTLYWYLQNLGQGPELLIRYENEEAVDDSQLPKDRFSAERLKGVDSTLKIQPAELGDSAVYLCASNPRGRGELFFGEGSRLTVL.